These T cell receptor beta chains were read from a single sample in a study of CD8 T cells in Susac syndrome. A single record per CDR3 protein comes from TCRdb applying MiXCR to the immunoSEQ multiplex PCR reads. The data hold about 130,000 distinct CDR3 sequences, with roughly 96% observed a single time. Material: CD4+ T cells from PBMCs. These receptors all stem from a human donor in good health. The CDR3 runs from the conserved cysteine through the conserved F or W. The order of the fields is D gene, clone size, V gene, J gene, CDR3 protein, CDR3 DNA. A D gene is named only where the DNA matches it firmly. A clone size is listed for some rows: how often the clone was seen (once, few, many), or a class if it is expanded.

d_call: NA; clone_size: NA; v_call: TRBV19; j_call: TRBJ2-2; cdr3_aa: CASSIDGRRELFF; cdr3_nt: TGTGCCAGTAGTATAGATGGACGGCGGGAGCTGTTTTTT
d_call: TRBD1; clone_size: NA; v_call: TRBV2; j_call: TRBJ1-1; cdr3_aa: CASSGSGTENTEAFF; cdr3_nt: TGTGCCAGCAGTGGGTCCGGGACAGAGAACACTGAAGCTTTCTTT
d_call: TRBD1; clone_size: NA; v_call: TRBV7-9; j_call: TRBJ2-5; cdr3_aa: CASSVGQGATETQYF; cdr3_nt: TGTGCCAGCAGCGTCGGACAGGGGGCGACGGAGACCCAGTACTTC
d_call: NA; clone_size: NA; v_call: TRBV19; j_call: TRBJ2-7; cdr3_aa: CASSIGALTPTSEQYF; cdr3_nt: TGTGCCAGTAGTATAGGGGCGCTCACCCCTACGAGTGAGCAGTACTTC
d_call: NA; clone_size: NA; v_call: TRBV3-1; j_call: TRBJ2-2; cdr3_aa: CASSLSDTGELFF; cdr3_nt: TGTGCCAGCAGCCTTAGCGACACCGGGGAGCTGTTTTTT
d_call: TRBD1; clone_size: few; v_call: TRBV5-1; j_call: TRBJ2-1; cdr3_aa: CASSLGGQVGNEQFF; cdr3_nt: TGCGCCAGCAGCTTGGGGGGACAGGTTGGGAATGAGCAGTTCTTC
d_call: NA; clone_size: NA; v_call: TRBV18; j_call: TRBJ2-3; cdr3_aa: CASSPPWTDTQYF; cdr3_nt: TGTGCCAGCTCACCTCCCTGGACAGATACGCAGTATTTT
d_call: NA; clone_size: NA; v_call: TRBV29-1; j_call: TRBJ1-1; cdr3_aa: CSVSAGPNTEAFF; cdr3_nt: TGCAGCGTTTCTGCAGGGCCGAACACTGAAGCTTTCTTT
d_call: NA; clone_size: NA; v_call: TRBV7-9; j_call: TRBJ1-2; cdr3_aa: CASSLESSYGYTF; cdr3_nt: TGTGCCAGCAGCTTAGAATCCTCCTATGGCTACACCTTC
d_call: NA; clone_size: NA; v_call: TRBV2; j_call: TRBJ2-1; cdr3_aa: CASSGGPGEQFF; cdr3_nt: TGTGCCAGCAGTGGTGGCCCCGGGGAGCAGTTCTTC
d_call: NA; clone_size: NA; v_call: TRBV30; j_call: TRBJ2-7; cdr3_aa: CAWSRGGPYEQYF; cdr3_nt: TGTGCCTGGAGCCGGGGCGGTCCCTACGAGCAGTACTTC
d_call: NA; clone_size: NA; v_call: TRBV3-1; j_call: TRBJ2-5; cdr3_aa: CASSALKETQYF; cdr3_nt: TGTGCCAGCAGCGCTCTCAAAGAGACCCAGTACTTC
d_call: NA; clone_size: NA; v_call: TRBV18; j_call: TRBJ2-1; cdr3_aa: CASSVAGEGEQFF; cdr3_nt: TGTGCCAGCTCAGTAGCCGGAGAGGGGGAGCAGTTCTTC
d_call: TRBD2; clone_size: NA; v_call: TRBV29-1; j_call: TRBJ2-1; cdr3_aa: CSLRSGGHNEQFF; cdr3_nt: TGCAGCCTCCGAAGCGGGGGGCACAATGAGCAGTTCTTC
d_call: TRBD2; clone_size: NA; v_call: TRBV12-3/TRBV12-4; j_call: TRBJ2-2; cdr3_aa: CASSLRGGNTGELFF; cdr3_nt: TGTGCCAGCAGTTTACGGGGGGGGAACACCGGGGAGCTGTTTTTT
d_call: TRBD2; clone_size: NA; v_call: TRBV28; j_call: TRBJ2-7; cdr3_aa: CASSDNSRASGYEQYF; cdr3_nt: TGTGCCAGCAGTGACAACTCCCGGGCTAGCGGATACGAGCAGTACTTC
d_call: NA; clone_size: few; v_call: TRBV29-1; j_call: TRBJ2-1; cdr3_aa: CSVTPANEQFF; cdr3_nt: TGCAGCGTTACTCCCGCCAATGAGCAGTTCTTC
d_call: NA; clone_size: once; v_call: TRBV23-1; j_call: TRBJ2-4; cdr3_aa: CASSQSAVDKNIQYF; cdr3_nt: TGCGCCAGCAGTCAATCCGCCGTGGACAAAAACATTCAGTACTTC
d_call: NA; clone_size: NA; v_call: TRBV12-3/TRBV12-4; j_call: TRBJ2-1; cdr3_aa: CASSLDRRSYNEQFF; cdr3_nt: TGTGCCAGCAGTCTCGACAGACGCTCCTACAATGAGCAGTTCTTC
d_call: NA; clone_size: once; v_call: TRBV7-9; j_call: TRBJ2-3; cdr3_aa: CASTSLMDTQYF; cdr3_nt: TGTGCCAGCACCTCACTAATGGATACGCAGTATTTT
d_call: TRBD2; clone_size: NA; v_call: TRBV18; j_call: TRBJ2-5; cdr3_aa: CASSPPLAGYQETQYF; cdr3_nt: TGTGCCAGCTCACCACCCCTAGCGGGATACCAAGAGACCCAGTACTTC
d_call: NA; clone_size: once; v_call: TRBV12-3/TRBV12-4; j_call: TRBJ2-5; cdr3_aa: CASSLPGGQTQYF; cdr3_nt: TGTGCCAGCAGTTTACCTGGGGGGCAGACCCAGTACTTC
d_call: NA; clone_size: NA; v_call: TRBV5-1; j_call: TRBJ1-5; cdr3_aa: CASSLSGPDQPQHF; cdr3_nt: TGCGCCAGCAGCTTGTCAGGGCCCGATCAGCCCCAGCATTTT
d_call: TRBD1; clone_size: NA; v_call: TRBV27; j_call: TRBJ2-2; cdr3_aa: CASTNMDRGYTGELFF; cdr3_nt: TGTGCCAGCACCAACATGGACAGGGGGTACACCGGGGAGCTGTTTTTT
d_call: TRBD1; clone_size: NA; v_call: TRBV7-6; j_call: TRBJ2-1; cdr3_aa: CASSRTGPEQFF; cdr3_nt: TGTGCCAGCAGCCGGACAGGGCCCGAGCAGTTCTTC
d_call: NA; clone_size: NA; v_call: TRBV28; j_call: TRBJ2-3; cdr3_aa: CASSSQGRTQYF; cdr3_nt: TGTGCCAGCAGTTCACAGGGACGTACGCAGTATTTT
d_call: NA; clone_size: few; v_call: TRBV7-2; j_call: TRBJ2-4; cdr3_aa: CASSFLDSKNIQYF; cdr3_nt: TGTGCCAGCAGCTTTCTCGACTCCAAAAACATTCAGTACTTC
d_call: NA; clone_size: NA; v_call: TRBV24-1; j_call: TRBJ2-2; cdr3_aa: CANPDLEDGELFF; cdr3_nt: TGTGCCAACCCTGACTTGGAGGACGGGGAGCTGTTTTTT
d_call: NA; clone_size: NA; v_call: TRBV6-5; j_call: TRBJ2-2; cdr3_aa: CASSGHRGPPGELFF; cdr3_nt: TGTGCCAGCTCAGGGCACAGAGGGCCACCCGGGGAGCTGTTTTTT
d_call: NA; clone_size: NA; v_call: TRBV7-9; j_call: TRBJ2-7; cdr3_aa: CASRSVSYEQYF; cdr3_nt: TGTGCCAGCAGATCGGTCTCCTACGAGCAGTACTTC
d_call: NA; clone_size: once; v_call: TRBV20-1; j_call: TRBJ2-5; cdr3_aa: CSAASGSLQETQYF; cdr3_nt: TGCAGTGCAGCTTCAGGGAGCCTTCAAGAGACCCAGTACTTC
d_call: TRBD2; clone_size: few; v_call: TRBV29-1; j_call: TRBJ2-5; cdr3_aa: CSVARLAGVQETQYF; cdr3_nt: TGCAGCGTGGCCCGACTAGCGGGAGTTCAAGAGACCCAGTACTTC
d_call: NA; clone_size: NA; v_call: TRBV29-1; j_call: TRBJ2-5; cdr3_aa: CSVPALGTQYF; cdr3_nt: TGCAGCGTTCCAGCACTAGGGACCCAGTACTTC
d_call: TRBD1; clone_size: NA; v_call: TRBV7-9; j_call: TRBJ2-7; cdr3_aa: CASSIGQGVYEQYF; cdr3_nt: TGTGCCAGCAGCATAGGACAGGGGGTATACGAGCAGTACTTC
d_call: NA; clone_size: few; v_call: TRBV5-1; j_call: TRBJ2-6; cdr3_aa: CASSLTGTGANVLTF; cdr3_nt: TGCGCCAGCAGCTTGACAGGCACTGGGGCCAACGTCCTGACTTTC
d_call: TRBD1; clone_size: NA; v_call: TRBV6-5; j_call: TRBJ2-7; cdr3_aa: CASTQGASSYEQYF; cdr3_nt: TGTGCCAGCACCCAGGGGGCTAGCTCCTACGAGCAGTACTTC
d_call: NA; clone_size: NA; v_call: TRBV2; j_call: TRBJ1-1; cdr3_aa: CASTKARTENTEAFF; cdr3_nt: TGTGCCAGCACCAAAGCGCGCACAGAAAACACTGAAGCTTTCTTT
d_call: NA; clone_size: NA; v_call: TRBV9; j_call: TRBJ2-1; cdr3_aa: CASSPYGLGSYNEQFF; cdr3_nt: TGTGCCAGCAGCCCCTATGGCCTAGGGTCCTACAATGAGCAGTTCTTC
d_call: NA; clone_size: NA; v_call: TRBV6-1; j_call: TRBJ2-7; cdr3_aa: CASRDRTGEQYF; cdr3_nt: TGTGCCAGCAGAGACAGGACTGGCGAGCAGTACTTC
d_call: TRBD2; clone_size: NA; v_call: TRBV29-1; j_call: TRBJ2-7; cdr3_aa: CSVYLAGGYEQYF; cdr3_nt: TGCAGCGTTTACCTAGCGGGAGGTTACGAGCAGTACTTC
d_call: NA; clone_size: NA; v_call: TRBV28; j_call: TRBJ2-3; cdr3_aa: CASSFRQAPDTQYF; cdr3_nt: TGTGCCAGCAGTTTTAGACAGGCCCCAGATACGCAGTATTTT
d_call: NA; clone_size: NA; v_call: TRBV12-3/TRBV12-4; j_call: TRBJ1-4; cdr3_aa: CASSEFQDPNEKLFF; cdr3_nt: TGTGCCAGCAGTGAGTTTCAGGACCCTAATGAAAAACTGTTTTTT
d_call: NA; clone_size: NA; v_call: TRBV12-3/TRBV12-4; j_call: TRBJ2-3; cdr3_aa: CASSLEGLGADTQYF; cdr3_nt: TGTGCCAGCAGTTTAGAGGGTCTGGGAGCAGATACGCAGTATTTT
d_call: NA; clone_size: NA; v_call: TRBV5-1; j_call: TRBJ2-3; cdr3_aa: CASSPDPTDTQYF; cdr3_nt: TGCGCCAGCAGTCCCGACCCCACAGATACGCAGTATTTT
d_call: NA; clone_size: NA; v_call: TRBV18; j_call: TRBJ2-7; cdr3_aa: CASSSGVDYEQYF; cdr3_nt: TGTGCCAGCTCATCAGGGGTCGACTACGAGCAGTACTTC
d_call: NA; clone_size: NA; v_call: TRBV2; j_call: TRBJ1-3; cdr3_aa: CASSEQNTIYF; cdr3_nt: TGTGCCAGCAGTGAACAAAACACCATATATTTT
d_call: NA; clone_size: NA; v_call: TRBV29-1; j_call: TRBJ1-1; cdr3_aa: CSVFRALGGEAFF; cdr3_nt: TGCAGCGTTTTCCGGGCACTGGGTGGTGAAGCTTTCTTT
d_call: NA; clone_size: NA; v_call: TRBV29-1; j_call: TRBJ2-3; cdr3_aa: CSVQSVGGHLDTQYF; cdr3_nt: TGCAGCGTACAAAGTGTCGGGGGGCATCTAGATACGCAGTATTTT
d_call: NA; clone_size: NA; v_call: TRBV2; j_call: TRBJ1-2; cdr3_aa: CASSERLGLYGYTF; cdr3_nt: TGTGCCAGCAGTGAACGGTTGGGTCTCTATGGCTACACCTTC
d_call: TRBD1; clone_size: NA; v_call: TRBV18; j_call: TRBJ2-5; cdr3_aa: CASSPRRDRTKETQYF; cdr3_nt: TGTGCCAGCTCCCCACGCCGGGACAGGACGAAAGAGACCCAGTACTTC
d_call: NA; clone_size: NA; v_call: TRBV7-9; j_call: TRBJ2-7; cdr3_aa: CASSLSAGSREQYF; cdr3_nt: TGTGCCAGCAGCTTGTCGGCGGGGAGCCGCGAGCAGTACTTC
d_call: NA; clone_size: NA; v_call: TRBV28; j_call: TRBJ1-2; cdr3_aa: CASYSRGRDYGYTF; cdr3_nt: TGTGCCAGCTACTCCCGGGGAAGGGACTATGGCTACACCTTC
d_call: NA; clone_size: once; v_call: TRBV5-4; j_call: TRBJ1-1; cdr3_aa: CASSLVAGNTEAFF; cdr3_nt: TGTGCCAGCAGCTTGGTCGCGGGCAACACTGAAGCTTTCTTT
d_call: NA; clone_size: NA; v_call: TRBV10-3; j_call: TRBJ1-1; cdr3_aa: CAISLTGNTEAFF; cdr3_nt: TGTGCCATCAGCCTAACAGGAAACACTGAAGCTTTCTTT
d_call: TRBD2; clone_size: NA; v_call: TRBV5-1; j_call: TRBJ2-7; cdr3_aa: CASSLKRESPIEQYF; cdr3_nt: TGCGCCAGCAGCTTGAAGCGGGAGAGTCCCATCGAGCAGTACTTC